These 16 T cell receptor beta chains were sequenced from one sample in a study of cytomegalovirus exposure and HLA in healthy donors. It was with 60 Vbeta and 13 Jbeta primers that the PCR ran. Sequencing used immunoSEQ multiplex PCR; TCRdb keeps in-frame clones, though not all of them. Of more than 100,000 clones in the sample, around 9% are singletons; the top ten hold 6.5% to 9%. The sequencing input was PBMCs. The receptors originated from a woman aged 40 to 50 in good health and CMV-seropositive.

This clone was found a few times. This chain uses TRBV6-5 with TRBJ2-1; 9 nucleotides line up with TRBD1. The V gene's germline CDR1 is MNHEY and CDR2 SVGAGI. The CDR3 spans 14 residues. With V trimmed by 5 bases and J by 5 bases, 4 bases remained unmatched. CDR3 residues: CASSRTGADNEQFF. In nucleotides, the CDR3 is TGTGCCAGCAGTCGGACAGGGGCGGACAATGAGCAGTTCTTC.

This sequence joins TRBV9 and TRBJ2-7; 10 bases are a match to TRBD2. The CDR3 is 15 residues long. Germline V gene data show CDR1 as SGDLS and CDR2 as YYNGEE. V was pared by 1 base and J by 5 bases, with 6 bases of the junction left unmatched. The chain's CDR3 is CASSVLAGGYDEQYF. CDR3 sequence (DNA): TGTGCCAGCAGCGTATTAGCGGGGGGTTACGACGAGCAGTACTTC.

The chain couples TRBV2 to TRBJ1-2; no clear D gene. The CDR3 totals 16 residues. Germline-derived CDR1 and CDR2 are SNHLY and FYNNEI. V dropped 1 base and J dropped 7 bases, with 19 bases sitting between them. The CDR3, as DNA: TGTGCCAGCAGTGAAGAGTGGGTAGTAACCGGAGTTGGCTACACCTTC. Protein: CASSEEWVVTGVGYTF.

This clone was detected a few times. This chain links TRBV19 with TRBJ1-2, with 8 bases matching TRBD1. V was clipped by 6 bases and J by 8 bases; unmatched bases: 5. CDR1 and CDR2 from the germline V gene are LNHDA and SQIVND (reference sequence). The CDR3 runs 12 residues. CDR3 coding DNA: TGTGCCAGTAGCGGACAGGGAAACGGCTACACCTTC. Amino acid sequence: CASSGQGNGYTF.

The rearrangement links TRBV12-5 to TRBJ1-1, with 7 positions matching TRBD1. CDR1 and CDR2 from the germline V gene are LGHNT and FRNRAP. J gave up 2 bases and V 5 bases, and 8 bases lay outside the gene matches. The CDR3 sequence is 15 residues long. CDR3 sequence: CASGPTWDRNTEAFF. As DNA, the CDR3 is TGTGCTAGTGGTCCCACTTGGGACAGAAACACTGAAGCTTTCTTT.

The J gene is TRBJ2-3, the V gene TRBV6-5; maybe TRBD2 (7 bases). V lost 4 bases, J lost 1 base, and 12 bases lay in between. The CDR3 runs 15 residues. Looked up from germline, CDR1 is MNHEY and CDR2 is SVGAGI. The CDR3, as DNA: TGTGCCAGCAGTTCTGGGGGGGCAGGCACAGATACGCAGTATTTT. It is translated as CASSSGGAGTDTQYF.

This chain joins TRBV5-1 and TRBJ2-3; 11 bases are a match to TRBD2. V shed 0 bases and J 1 base; nucleotides not matched to a gene: 1. Germline CDR1 SGHRS, CDR2 YFSETQ. This CDR3 contains 16 residues. CDR3 in DNA: TGCGCCAGCAGCTTGGTACTAGCGGGGGGCACAGATACGCAGTATTTT. Translated: CASSLVLAGGTDTQYF.

In its sample, this clone was seen a few times. This rearrangement joins TRBV5-4 to TRBJ1-4; 8 bases agree with TRBD1. This CDR3 is built from 15 residues. Germline CDR1 reads SGHNT; CDR2 reads YYREEE (reference sequence). After removal of 0 bases from V and 8 bases from J, the junction contained 6 bases not matched to a gene. As DNA, the CDR3 is TGTGCCAGCAGCTTGGCCCCAGGGGGCGGAGAAAAACTGTTTTTT. It specifies CASSLAPGGGEKLFF.

The table lists this clone with a count of one. The junction departs from germline at one end; a sequencing error may be responsible. At the DNA level, this CDR3 is encoded by other sequences in the same sample as well. The gene calls are TRBV2 and TRBJ1-1; 9 nucleotides agree with TRBD1. Germline V gene lookup returns CDR1 SNHLY and CDR2 FYNNEI. CDR3 length: 14 amino acids. CDR3 sequence (DNA): TGTGCCAGCAGCCAGAGGACAGGGGATACTGAGGCTTTCTTT. Translating it yields CASSQRTGDTEAFF.

The rearrangement links TRBV4-3 to TRBJ1-6, with no clear D. Germline lookup yields CDR1 LGHNA and CDR2 YSLEER. This CDR3 spans 15 amino acids. Trimming cost V 4 bases and J 4 bases, with 11 bases left between them. The CDR3 nucleotides are TGCGCCAGCAGCCGGGAGTACCAGTATAATTCACCCCTCCACTTT. This gives the protein CASSREYQYNSPLHF.

In regard to this clone: Germline and junction disagree at one end, which may indicate a read error. The chain is built from TRBV5-5 and TRBJ1-2; tentative D call: TRBD1 (6 bases). The CDR3 is 15 amino acids. The V gene's germline CDR1 is SGHKS and CDR2 YYEKEE (reference sequence). The CDR3 nucleotides read TGTGCCAGCAGCTCGCGAGGACAGAGAGACTATGGCTATACCTTC. It encodes CASSSRGQRDYGYTF.

This clone showed up just a few times. This chain links TRBV29-1 with TRBJ1-2; D is unclear. V gave up 4 bases and J gave up 0 bases, with 15 bases separating them. This CDR3 is 15 amino acids long. Germline values: CDR1 SQVTM, CDR2 ANQGSEA. CDR3 residues: CSVVQSGSSNYGYTF. CDR3 in DNA: TGCAGCGTTGTACAGAGCGGGTCCTCTAACTATGGCTACACCTTC.

The V call is TRBV5-4, the J call TRBJ1-5; D uncertain. Germline-derived CDR1 and CDR2 are SGHNT and YYREEE (reference sequence). V was shortened by 0 bases and J by 7 bases, with 5 bases between the two germline ends. The CDR3 has 12 amino acids. This CDR3 reads CASSLAGQPQHF. CDR3 DNA: TGTGCCAGCAGCTTGGCGGGGCAGCCCCAGCATTTT.

This clone was observed a few times. The chain uses TRBV6-5 and TRBJ2-7; 7 bases are a match to TRBD1. Germline V gene sequence: CDR1 MNHEY, CDR2 SVGAGI. The CDR3 runs 15 residues. Trimming cost V 0 bases and J 4 bases; bases outside gene matches: 6. In nucleotides, the CDR3 is TGTGCCAGCAGTTACTCGAAAGGGGGCCTGTACGAGCAGTACTTC. Protein product: CASSYSKGGLYEQYF.

This clone was detected a few times. The chain links TRBV11-2 to TRBJ1-2; tentatively, D is TRBD1 (6 bases). The V and J ends lost 1 base and 4 bases respectively, with 7 bases between them. The CDR3 extends over 13 amino acids. Germline loops: CDR1 SGHAT, CDR2 FQNNGV. This chain's CDR3 is CASSLADSYGYTF. In nucleotides, the CDR3 is TGTGCCAGCAGCTTAGCGGACAGCTATGGCTACACCTTC.

V usage is TRBV6-1 and J usage is TRBJ2-5; 7 bases fit TRBD1. This CDR3 contains 14 residues. The germline V gene encodes CDR1 MNHNS and CDR2 SASEGT. The ends lost 6 bases at V and 5 bases at J; junction bases unmatched: 9. The DNA of the CDR3 is TGTGCCAGCAGGCGAACAGGGGACGGGGAGACCCAGTACTTC. Translation gives CASRRTGDGETQYF.